This T cell receptor (beta chain) came from a study of T cell repertoires in cytomegalovirus infection. This CDR3 contains 12 residues. Germline V gives CDR1 SNHLY, CDR2 FYNNEI. V was pared by 6 bases and J by 1 base, with 7 bases between. In regard to this clonotype: Antigen: not known.

One entry per CDR3 protein, called by TCRdb with MiXCR from the reads. The table includes 40,000 to 50,000 distinct CDR3 sequences, about 20% detected once. The chain joins TRBV2 to TRBJ2-7; the D is unclear. The TCR sequence derives from a human donor in good health (CMV status not recorded). Some clones in this sample may be carry-over from other donors' samples. The sequenced material came from PBMCs, sequenced either directly or after in vitro stimulation (not recorded which). Here the CDR3 DNA reads TGTGCCAGCAGGCCGGATTCCTACGAGCAGTACTTC. Translated: CASRPDSYEQYF.